This T cell receptor beta chain is from a study of T cell responses to AZD1222 COVID-19 vaccine. Points from the study as a whole: CD4 TCRs associated with vaccination spanned spike, dominating at 160-218 and 743-854. Among spike-specific TCRs, nearly half reportedly target unmutated variant regions. Spike-specific TCR breadth and depth grew following two AZD1222 doses.

TCRdb's copy holds only in-frame clones and misses some; the assay was immunoSEQ multiplex PCR. The sample consists of roughly 150,000 clones, around 94% of them appearing once. Germline loops: CDR1 SGHRS, CDR2 YFSETQ. The CDR3 sequence is 14 residues long. Trimming pared 1 base from V and 9 bases from J, leaving 14 bases between. In its sample, this clone was seen once. The antigen remains unidentified. The sample was peripheral blood, taken 28 days after the second AZD1222 dose. The chain links TRBV5-1 to TRBJ2-1; the D is unclear. This TCR was sampled from an adult who received the AZD1222 COVID-19 vaccine. This chain's CDR3 is CASSLWSSFGEQFF. The DNA of the CDR3 is TGCGCCAGCAGCTTGTGGTCTAGTTTCGGTGAGCAGTTCTTC.